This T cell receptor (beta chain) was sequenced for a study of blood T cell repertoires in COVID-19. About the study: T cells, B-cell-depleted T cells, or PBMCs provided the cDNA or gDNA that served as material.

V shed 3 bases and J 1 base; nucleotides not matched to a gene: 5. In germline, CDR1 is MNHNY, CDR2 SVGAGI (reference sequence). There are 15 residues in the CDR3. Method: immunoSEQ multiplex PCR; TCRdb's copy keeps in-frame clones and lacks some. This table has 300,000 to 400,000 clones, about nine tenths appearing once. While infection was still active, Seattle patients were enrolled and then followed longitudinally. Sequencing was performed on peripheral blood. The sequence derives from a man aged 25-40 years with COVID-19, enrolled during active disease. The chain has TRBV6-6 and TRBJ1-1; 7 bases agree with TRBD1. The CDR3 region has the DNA TGTGCCAGCAGTTATTTAAGGACAGGGAACACTGAAGCTTTCTTT. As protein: CASSYLRTGNTEAFF.